This T cell receptor beta chain stems from a study of shared clonotypes between healthy human individuals. Study observations and caveats: Donors were few, which limited the genetic and exposure-history diversity represented.

There were no recent acute infections or vaccinations among the donors, who were healthy HIV-negative adults. Assay used: immunoSEQ multiplex PCR; TCRdb lists only in-frame clones, some missing. This sample has fewer than 2.5 million clones, with roughly 93% found just once. The CDR3 covers 15 residues. Germline CDR1 and CDR2: SGHNT and YYREEE (reference sequence). Trimming removed 2 bases at V and 4 bases at J, with 16 bases between. Concerning this clone: Antigen: not known.

Source material: naive CD4+ T cells from PBMCs. Subset denoted: CD45RA+ positively selected. The TCR comes from a man aged 18 to 29 in good health. Some clones in this sample may be carry-over from other donors' samples. This chain links TRBV5-4 with TRBJ2-7; possibly TRBD1 for D (5 bases). The CDR3 nucleotides are TGTGCCAGCAGCTTAGGGGTGGTCAGGGAATACGAGCAGTACTTC. This sequence encodes CASSLGVVREYEQYF.